This TCR beta chain was identified during a study of T cell repertoires in cytomegalovirus infection. Regarding this clonotype: Its antigen is as yet unknown.

One entry per CDR3 protein, called by TCRdb with MiXCR from the reads. The sample holds 350,000 to 450,000 distinct CDR3 sequences, 15% to 20% seen once. V gave up 7 bases and J gave up 13 bases, with 22 bases separating them. CDR1 and CDR2 (germline): MDHEN, SYDVKM. The CDR3 runs 13 residues. General study findings and limits: HLA-C-restricted TCR beta clonotypes specific for CMV led the ex vivo response.

The source is a human donor in good health (CMV status not recorded). Some clones in this sample may be carry-over from other donors' samples. This chain uses TRBV28 with TRBJ2-5; TRBD2 might be the D (5 bases). The material sequenced was PBMCs. CDR3 residues: CASTLMGAADRYF. In DNA, the CDR3 is TGTGCCAGCACCCTAATGGGAGCAGCCGATCGGTACTTC. The variable domain in full, with the rest retrieved from reference TRBV28 and TRBJ2-5, is DVKVTQSSRYLVKRTGEKVFLECVQDMDHENMFWYRQDPGLGLRLIYFSYDVKMKEKGDIPEGYSVSREKKERFSLILESASTNQTSMYLCASTLMGAADRYFGPGTRLLVL.